Sequencing of this T cell receptor (beta chain) was carried out in a study of T cell responses to AZD1222 COVID-19 vaccine. Concerning this clone: Its target is unknown.

General observations from the study: Only after the peak T cell response were repertoires sampled. Regions left unmutated in variants are reportedly the target of nearly half of spike-specific TCRs.

Profiled with immunoSEQ multiplex PCR; TCRdb holds only in-frame clones, not every one. The repertoire holds roughly 180,000 clones, 75% to 95% seen once, with about 3% in the top ten. Germline trimming cut 2 bases from V and 8 bases from J; bases unmatched to any gene: 4. The germline gives CDR1 KGHSH, CDR2 LQKENI. The CDR3 runs 15 residues. Specimen: peripheral blood, collected on day 0 of AZD1222 vaccination. This chain connects TRBV18 to TRBJ1-4; 11 nucleotides line up with TRBD1. This clonotype was obtained from an adult in good health. The CDR3 reads CASSPKDRGREKLFF. The DNA of the CDR3 is TGTGCCAGCTCACCAAAGGACAGGGGGCGCGAAAAACTGTTTTTT.